Listed below are T cell receptor beta chains from one sample, sequenced in a study of T-cell memory formation after mild COVID-19. TCRdb re-analysed the 5' RACE reads in MiXCR, keeping a single row per CDR3 protein. Among about 250,000 distinct CDR3 sequences listed, 15% were seen once. Material for sequencing was PBMCs or a T cell subset sorted from them (not recorded which). The receptors were sampled from an adult woman who had mild COVID-19 (a few samples of this study predate the infection). Cell type and time point are not known. Each CDR3 is given with its conserved first and last residue. Each record gives: D gene, J gene, clone size, V gene, CDR3 DNA, CDR3 protein. The D gene is left open where the match is weak. Part of the rows lack a size; the others show once, few, many or a class for expanded clones.

-	TRBJ1-1	-	TRBV4-2	TGTGCCAGCAGCCAAGATCGTGGGGGCTTGGCTTTCTTT	CASSQDRGGLAFF
TRBD2	TRBJ2-4	many	TRBV5-6	TGTGCCAGCAGCCCGGGACTAGAAAACATTCAGTACTTC	CASSPGLENIQYF
-	TRBJ1-1	-	TRBV5-1	TGCGCCAGCAGCCTCCGGGATCTACCGAACACTGAAGCTTTCTTT	CASSLRDLPNTEAFF
TRBD1	TRBJ1-5	-	TRBV7-8	TGTGCCAGCAGCTTAGTCGGGACAGGGTTCAATCAGCCCCAGCATTTT	CASSLVGTGFNQPQHF
TRBD1	TRBJ1-2	-	TRBV20-1	TGCAGTGCTAGATTGGCGACAGGGTGGGACTATGGCTACACCTTC	CSARLATGWDYGYTF
-	TRBJ2-5	few	TRBV18	TGTGCCAGCTCATCCCCCCCGGGCGAAGAGACCCAGTACTTC	CASSSPPGEETQYF
TRBD1	TRBJ1-2	-	TRBV12-3/TRBV12-4	TGTGCCAGCAGTTCAGACAGGGATAACTATGGCTACACCTTC	CASSSDRDNYGYTF
-	TRBJ2-2	many	TRBV12-3/TRBV12-4	TGTGCCAGCAGCTTAGGGACCGCCGGGGAGCTGTTTTTT	CASSLGTAGELFF
TRBD2	TRBJ2-2	few	TRBV3-1	TGTGCCAGCAGCCAAAACTCCCCGGCGGGAGGGCCGGGGGACGGGGAGCTGTTTTTT	CASSQNSPAGGPGDGELFF
-	TRBJ2-1	-	TRBV7-9	TGTGCCAGCAGCCCCCGAGGAGATTATGAGCAGTTCTTC	CASSPRGDYEQFF
-	TRBJ2-1	medium-sized	TRBV5-1	TGCGCCAGCAGCCCCACCGGGACAAACAACAATGAGCAGTTCTTC	CASSPTGTNNNEQFF
-	TRBJ1-1	few	TRBV5-5	TGTGCCAGCAGCTGGCGGGGTAGGAGCACTGAAGCTTTCTTT	CASSWRGRSTEAFF
-	TRBJ2-3	-	TRBV4-1	TGCGCCAGCAGCCAAGTGCTAGCAGCTAGCACAGATACGCAGTATTTT	CASSQVLAASTDTQYF
-	TRBJ2-5	few	TRBV29-1	TGCAGCGTTGTTACGCAGGGGAAGGTCCAAGAGACCCAGTACTTC	CSVVTQGKVQETQYF
-	TRBJ2-7	few	TRBV12-3/TRBV12-4	TGTGCCAGCAGTTTATCGGTTTCCTACGAGCAGTACTTC	CASSLSVSYEQYF
-	TRBJ2-4	-	TRBV12-3/TRBV12-4	TGTGCCAGCAGGGCCAAAAACATTCAGTACTTC	CASRAKNIQYF
-	TRBJ2-2	-	TRBV30	TGTGCCTGGAGTGGTGGGCTCATCTCCAACACCGGGGAGCTGTTTTTT	CAWSGGLISNTGELFF
-	TRBJ1-4	-	TRBV12-3/TRBV12-4	TGTGCCAGCAGTTTCAGCACCGGGCAGGGTGAAAAACTGTTTTTT	CASSFSTGQGEKLFF
TRBD1	TRBJ2-1	few	TRBV4-3	TGCGCCAGCAGCCAAGCACCGACAGGGAACAATGAGCAGTTCTTC	CASSQAPTGNNEQFF
TRBD2	TRBJ2-2	-	TRBV5-1	TGCGCCAGCAGTTCTAGCGGGGGGAACACCGGGGAGCTGTTTTTT	CASSSSGGNTGELFF
-	TRBJ1-1	-	TRBV6-1	TGTGCCAGCAGGGGGGACGGAGAAGCTTTCTTT	CASRGDGEAFF
-	TRBJ2-3	many	TRBV24-1	TGTGCCACCAGTGATTTAACGACGCCCTCCACAGATACGCAGTATTTT	CATSDLTTPSTDTQYF
-	TRBJ2-5	many	TRBV5-1	TGCGCCAGCAGCTTGGTTTCGGCAGGGTCGTCGGGGGAGACCCAGTACTTC	CASSLVSAGSSGETQYF
-	TRBJ1-2	few	TRBV5-4	TGTGCCAGCAGCACTGACAGAAACTATGGCTACACCTTC	CASSTDRNYGYTF
-	TRBJ2-1	many	TRBV9	TGTGCCAGCAGCACCCGGGCAGAGTACAATGAGCAGTTCTTC	CASSTRAEYNEQFF
-	TRBJ1-3	many	TRBV12-3/TRBV12-4	TGTGCCAGCAGCCCTCAAGCGAAGGTCCCCTCTGGAAACACCATATATTTT	CASSPQAKVPSGNTIYF
TRBD1	TRBJ2-5	-	TRBV5-1	TGCGCCAGCAGCTCACCCGGGACAGGGTACCAAGAGACCCAGTACTTC	CASSSPGTGYQETQYF
-	TRBJ2-1	few	TRBV6-5	TGTGCCAGCAGTTATCTCCATGAGCAGTTCTTC	CASSYLHEQFF
TRBD1	TRBJ2-7	-	TRBV4-1	TGCGCCAGCAGCCCTTTCCCACGGGACAGCTCCTACGAGCAGTACTTC	CASSPFPRDSSYEQYF
-	TRBJ2-3	-	TRBV24-1	TGTGCCACCAGTGATTCACAACTTAGGGATACGCAGTATTTT	CATSDSQLRDTQYF
-	TRBJ2-6	-	TRBV3-1	TGTGCCAGCAGCCACCACCAGGTCCCTGGGGCCAACGTCCTGACTTTC	CASSHHQVPGANVLTF
-	TRBJ1-1	many	TRBV29-1	TGCAGCGCGGGGGATGCCGAGGGCACTGAAGCTTTCTTT	CSAGDAEGTEAFF
-	TRBJ1-5	-	TRBV11-2	TGTGCCAGCAGCTCCCAGTTGAGCAATCAGCCCCAGCATTTT	CASSSQLSNQPQHF
-	TRBJ2-6	-	TRBV6-6	TGTGCCAGCAGTTATCCAGCTTCGCCACAGGCCAACGTCCTGACTTTC	CASSYPASPQANVLTF